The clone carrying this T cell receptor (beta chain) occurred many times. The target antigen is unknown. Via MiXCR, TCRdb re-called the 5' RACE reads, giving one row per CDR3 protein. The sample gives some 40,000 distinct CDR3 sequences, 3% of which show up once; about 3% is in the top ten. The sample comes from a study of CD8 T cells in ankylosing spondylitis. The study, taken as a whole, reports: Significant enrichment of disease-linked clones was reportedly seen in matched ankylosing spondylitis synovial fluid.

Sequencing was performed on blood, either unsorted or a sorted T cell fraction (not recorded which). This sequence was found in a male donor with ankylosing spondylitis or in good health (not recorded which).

CDR3 region: CASSVEPNYGYTF. The CDR3 region has the DNA TGTGCCAGCAGCGTAGAGCCGAACTATGGCTACACCTTC. The chain combines TRBV9 with TRBJ1-2; D is ambiguous. The ends were cut back, 0 bases at V and 2 bases at J, with 5 bases in the middle. The CDR3 is 13 residues long. Germline V gene sequence: CDR1 SGDLS, CDR2 YYNGEE.